The 10 T cell receptor beta chains in this list originate from one sample, sequenced in a study of Graves' ophthalmopathy and Graves' hyperthyroidism. RNA transcripts served as template for amplifying TCR beta CDR3 sequences. First-round RT-PCR used HTBI primers; second-round multiplex PCR followed. TCRdb independently ran MiXCR on the multiplex PCR reads; one entry per CDR3 protein. There are about 620,000 distinct CDR3 sequences in the sample; about a fifth occur only once, and around 6.9% lies in the top ten. Sequenced sample: peripheral blood. The receptors were sampled from a woman between 18 and 29 years old with stable Graves' hyperthyroidism. Some clones in this sample may be carry-over from other donors' samples.

This clonotype was recorded a few times. The chain couples TRBV5-5 to TRBJ1-1; TRBD1 matches 9 bases. J was trimmed by 4 bases and V by 4 bases; bases with no gene match: 8. This CDR3 has 15 amino acids. Germline V lookup: CDR1 SGHKS, CDR2 YYEKEE (reference sequence). The CDR3 DNA is TGTGCCAGCAGCGCACTGGGACAGGGCGGCACTGAAGCTTTCTTT. This codes for CASSALGQGGTEAFF. Together with reference TRBV5-5 and TRBJ1-1, the CDR3 gives the full variable domain: DAGVTQSPTHLIKTRGQQVTLRCSPISGHKSVSWYQQVLGQGPQFIFQYYEKEERGRGNFPDRFSARQFPNYSSELNVNALLLGDSALYLCASSALGQGGTEAFFGQGTRLTVV.

The sample holds a few counts of this clonotype. V and J are TRBV30 and TRBJ2-7, with D perhaps TRBD2 (6 bases). Between the trimmed V and J ends, which lost 5 bases and 1 base, there was a span of 15 bases. CDR3 length equals 14 residues. The germline V gene encodes CDR1 GTSNPN and CDR2 SVGIG (reference sequence). The CDR3 region is CAWDFGTPSYEQYF. The CDR3 DNA reads TGTGCCTGGGACTTCGGGACTCCTTCCTACGAGCAGTACTTC.

This clonotype was observed at least ten times. This chain connects TRBV6-5 to TRBJ1-2, with D maybe TRBD1 (6 bases). The germline V gene encodes CDR1 MNHEY and CDR2 SVGAGI. This CDR3 contains 14 residues. V was shortened by 2 bases and J by 4 bases, with 11 bases between the two germline ends. CDR3 coding DNA: TGTGCCAGCAGTTACCAAGGGGGTCGCTATGGCTACACCTTC. This translates into CASSYQGGRYGYTF.

This clonotype was observed many times. This sequence joins TRBV6-1 and TRBJ2-7; TRBD1 is a possible D gene (6 bases). This CDR3 is 14 amino acids long. Germline-derived CDR1 and CDR2 are MNHNS and SASEGT. Trimming removed 6 bases from V and 0 bases from J, with 12 bases in between. The CDR3 region is CASRAQDSSYEQYF. The CDR3 bases are TGTGCCAGCAGAGCACAGGACAGCTCCTACGAGCAGTACTTC.

This clonotype was recorded at least ten times. This sequence joins TRBV12-3 or TRBV12-4 and TRBJ1-2; D gene unclear. CDR3 length: 12 amino acids. Trimming shortened V by 5 bases and J by 4 bases, and 8 bases separated the two germline ends. In DNA form, the CDR3 reads TGTGCCAGCAGTAAGGCTAGCTATGGCTACACCTTC. It translates to CASSKASYGYTF.

Only a few counts were recorded for this clonotype. The V and J genes are TRBV18 and TRBJ2-5; D not resolved. Germline-derived CDR1 and CDR2 are KGHSH and LQKENI. This CDR3 is built from 16 residues. V was shortened by 0 bases and J by 4 bases, with 15 bases between the two germline ends. This CDR3 reads CASSPPNSNRRETQYF. DNA for the CDR3: TGTGCCAGCTCACCACCAAATTCGAACCGAAGAGAGACCCAGTACTTC.

In this sample, this clonotype turned up many times. J is TRBJ1-1 and V is TRBV27; no definite D call. Germline V gives CDR1 MNHEY, CDR2 SMNVEV (reference sequence). The CDR3 is 14 amino acids. Deletions cut 2 bases from V and 4 bases from J, with 11 bases between. The CDR3 nucleotides read TGTGCCAGCAGTTTAAGGAAAGGGAGCACTGAAGCTTTCTTT. It yields the protein CASSLRKGSTEAFF.

This chain links TRBV20-1 with TRBJ2-5; the D is unclear. This CDR3 is built from 13 residues. The germline gives CDR1 DFQATT, CDR2 SNEGSKA (reference sequence). Trimming stripped 6 bases from V and 2 bases from J, with 13 bases between. In DNA, the CDR3 is TGCAGTGCGAGGAACAGTTTACAAGAGACCCAGTACTTC. Translation gives CSARNSLQETQYF.

V and J are TRBV20-1 and TRBJ2-4; 9 bases are a match to TRBD2. The junction had 3 bases not matched to a gene; V was cut back by 2 bases and J by 1 base. This CDR3 is built from 15 residues. Looked up from germline, CDR1 is DFQATT and CDR2 is SNEGSKA (reference sequence). The CDR3 spells CSARLSGGAKNIQYF. CDR3 DNA sequence: TGCAGTGCTAGACTTAGCGGGGGCGCCAAAAACATTCAGTACTTC.

The CDR3 sequence: CASSIGWRLGGKNTEAFF. The CDR3 DNA is TGTGCCAGTAGTATAGGATGGAGACTAGGGGGAAAGAACACTGAAGCTTTCTTT. V and J are TRBV19 and TRBJ1-1; a weak D match, TRBD1 (6 bases). CDR1 LNHDA and CDR2 SQIVND come from the germline V gene (reference sequence). The CDR3 totals 18 residues. Trimming removed 1 base from V and 1 base from J, with 19 bases in between.